Following are 30 T cell receptor beta chains from one sample sequenced in a study of CD8 T cells in Susac syndrome (dated by TCRdb to the late 2010s). Libraries were prepared through the immunoSEQ multiplex PCR assay. RNA was extracted using the RNeasy kit, and roughly 0.45 to 1 ug of the RNA was reverse transcribed with random hexamers. Using fastp at Q25 and MiXCR, TCRdb reprocessed the public reads and kept productive beta chains. Entries are consolidated by CDR3 protein sequence, retaining the most common genes and DNA. This sample comprises 150,000 to 200,000 distinct CDR3 sequences, less than 95% of them detected only once. The top ten constitute more than 0.1% of the sample. Sequenced: CD4+ T cells from PBMCs. The receptors derive from a human donor in good health.

V is TRBV6-2 or TRBV6-3 and J is TRBJ2-2; unclear D gene. Between the trimmed V and J ends, which lost 6 bases and 4 bases, there was a span of 15 bases. CDR1 and CDR2 (germline): MNHEY, SVGEGT. The CDR3 covers 15 residues. The CDR3: CASSPLQPLTGELFF. Written as DNA, the CDR3 is TGTGCCAGCAGCCCCCTACAACCGCTCACCGGGGAGCTGTTTTTT.

Here the CDR3 reads CASSERHRELDIQYF. In nucleotides, the CDR3 is TGTGCCAGCAGTGAACGTCATCGGGAGTTGGACATTCAGTACTTC. The chain combines TRBV25-1 with TRBJ2-4; tentative D call: TRBD2 (6 bases). Per germline, CDR1 MGHDK and CDR2 SYGVNS. V shed 2 bases and J shed 8 bases, with 16 bases lying between them. CDR3 length equals 15 residues. Complete variable domain (other parts from reference TRBV25-1 and TRBJ2-4): EADIYQTPRYLVIGTGKKITLECSQTMGHDKMYWYQQDPGMELHLIHYSYGVNSTEKGDLSSESTVSRIRTEHFPLTLESARPSHTSQYLCASSERHRELDIQYFGAGTRLSVL.

The V call is TRBV7-2, the J call TRBJ2-1, with 12 bases lining up with TRBD2. Germline CDR1 SGHTA, CDR2 FQGNSA. There are 18 residues in the CDR3. V trimming: 5 bases; J trimming: 0 bases; junction bases outside the gene matches: 8. In DNA form, the CDR3 reads TGTGCCAGCAGCCCTCTAGCGGGAGGGCCACCCTCCTACAATGAGCAGTTCTTC. Residues: CASSPLAGGPPSYNEQFF.

V is TRBV29-1 and J is TRBJ1-5; weak D call: TRBD1 (5 bases). CDR3 size: 13 residues. Trimming shortened V by 4 bases and J by 3 bases, and 10 bases separated the two germline ends. Germline lookup yields CDR1 SQVTM and CDR2 ANQGSEA. In nucleotides, the CDR3 is TGCAGCGTTGCGGGGCAGGACAATCAGCCCCAGCATTTT. Its protein product is CSVAGQDNQPQHF.

This chain links TRBV29-1 with TRBJ2-1; 11 bases map to TRBD2. V dropped 5 bases and J dropped 9; count of bases not matched to a gene: 6. The germline V gene has CDR1 SQVTM and CDR2 ANQGSEA. The CDR3 loop spans 13 amino acids. As DNA, the CDR3 is TGCAGCGTTAGGCTAGCGGGAGGCCTTGAGCAGTTCTTC. This codes for CSVRLAGGLEQFF.

The chain couples TRBV27 to TRBJ1-4, with D possibly matching TRBD1 (5 bases). The V end was cut by 0 bases, the J end by 7 bases, with 12 bases between. CDR3 length: 15 amino acids. CDR1 MNHEY and CDR2 SMNVEV come from the germline V gene (reference sequence). In nucleotides, the CDR3 is TGTGCCAGCAGTTTATCAGGAGGAAGGGGTGAAAAACTGTTTTTT. Translated, it gives CASSLSGGRGEKLFF.

The chain carries TRBV5-6 and TRBJ1-2; 9 bases are a match to TRBD1. This CDR3 has 14 amino acids. Germline V gene data show CDR1 as SGHDT and CDR2 as YYEEEE. The V and J ends lost 4 bases and 8 bases, in that order; junction bases with no gene match: 9. CDR3 sequence reads: CASSVGQGHGGYTF. CDR3 bases: TGTGCCAGCAGCGTGGGACAGGGACACGGGGGCTACACCTTC.

The chain joins TRBV20-1 to TRBJ2-1; 13 bases agree with TRBD2. V was pared by 5 bases and J by 4 bases, with 5 bases of the junction left unmatched. The CDR3 runs to 15 residues. CDR1 and CDR2 from the germline V gene are DFQATT and SNEGSKA (reference sequence). The CDR3: CSAEGLAGLYNEQFF. CDR3 nucleotide sequence: TGCAGTGCTGAGGGACTAGCGGGATTGTACAATGAGCAGTTCTTC.

The chain couples TRBV29-1 to TRBJ2-7, with D perhaps TRBD1 (5 bases). The CDR3 sequence is 13 residues long. V lost 6 bases to trimming and J lost 5 bases, with 17 bases between them. Per germline, CDR1 SQVTM and CDR2 ANQGSEA. CDR3 loop: CSVGQGVGHEQYF. In nucleotides, the CDR3 is TGCAGCGTGGGCCAGGGCGTAGGGCACGAGCAGTACTTC.

The rearrangement links TRBV24-1 to TRBJ2-3; 9 bases are shared with TRBD2. The germline V gene encodes CDR1 KGHDR and CDR2 SFDVKD. J was trimmed by 0 bases and V by 4 bases; bases with no gene match: 7. CDR3 length: 17 amino acids. The CDR3 DNA is TGTGCCACCAGTGAGGGATGGACTAGCGCGAGCACAGATACGCAGTATTTT. It is translated as CATSEGWTSASTDTQYF.

The CDR3 bases are TGTGCCAGCAAACAGGGTCATACGCAGTATTTT. Protein product: CASKQGHTQYF. This chain connects TRBV6-5 to TRBJ2-3, with a possible D match to TRBD1 (6 bases). This CDR3 has 11 amino acids. The ends were cut back, 7 bases at V and 7 bases at J, with 9 bases in the middle. Germline V gene lookup returns CDR1 MNHEY and CDR2 SVGAGI.

Only a few counts were recorded for this clonotype. The gene calls are TRBV13 and TRBJ1-1, with 9 bases that match TRBD1. With V trimmed by 5 bases and J by 5 bases, 6 bases remained unmatched. Germline assignment: CDR1 PRHDT and CDR2 FYEKMQ (reference sequence). The CDR3 extends over 14 amino acids. CDR3 DNA sequence: TGTGCCAGCAGCCCAGGGACAGGGATAACTGAAGCTTTCTTT. This translates into CASSPGTGITEAFF.

The gene calls are TRBV28 and TRBJ1-3; D may be TRBD1 (5 bases). Per germline, CDR1 MDHEN and CDR2 SYDVKM. The CDR3 spans 14 residues. Trimming took off 6 bases at V and 3 bases at J, with 12 bases between the two ends. CDR3 sequence: CASRLGGIGNTIYF. The CDR3 region has the DNA TGTGCCAGCAGGTTGGGGGGAATTGGAAACACCATATATTTT.

The rearrangement joins TRBV29-1 to TRBJ2-3; 7 bases fit TRBD2. The V gene end was trimmed by 3 bases and the J gene end by 8 bases; junction bases not matched to a gene: 14. The CDR3 length is 15 residues. Germline V gene lookup returns CDR1 SQVTM and CDR2 ANQGSEA. The CDR3 DNA reads as TGCAGCGTTGACCCGGGGCGTCTAGCGGACCGTACGCAGTATTTT. Its protein is CSVDPGRLADRTQYF.

The rearrangement joins TRBV20-1 to TRBJ1-2; D uncertain. V was shortened by 6 bases and J by 7 bases, with 12 bases between the two germline ends. The CDR3 contains 11 residues. Per germline, CDR1 DFQATT and CDR2 SNEGSKA (reference sequence). The CDR3, as DNA: TGCAGTGCGAAATCCGGAGGTGGCTACACCTTC. It codes for CSAKSGGGYTF.

The J gene is TRBJ2-5, the V gene TRBV29-1; 13 positions match TRBD2. CDR3 length: 13 amino acids. The V and J ends lost 4 bases and 5 bases, in that order; junction bases with no gene match: 1. Germline lookup yields CDR1 SQVTM and CDR2 ANQGSEA. The CDR3 reads CSVGTSGSETQYF. CDR3 nucleotide sequence: TGCAGCGTTGGGACTAGCGGGAGTGAGACCCAGTACTTC.

This clonotype showed up just once. The rearrangement joins TRBV12-3 or TRBV12-4 to TRBJ1-5; D might be TRBD1 (5 bases). The CDR3 consists of 14 residues. V lost 6 bases to trimming and J lost 4 bases, with 13 bases between them. The CDR3, as DNA: TGTGCCAGCAGCCGGGGGTTAGGGAATCAGCCCCAGCATTTT. As protein: CASSRGLGNQPQHF.

V gene TRBV4-3 combines with J gene TRBJ2-5; perhaps TRBD1 as D (5 bases). The CDR3 is 15 residues long. Germline CDR1 and CDR2: LGHNA and YSLEER. Trimming took 3 bases from V and 4 from J, leaving 15 bases between them. CDR3 bases: TGCGCCAGCAGCCAGAACCCCCTGGGGCGAGAGACCCAGTACTTC. Amino acids: CASSQNPLGRETQYF.

The chain is built from TRBV20-1 and TRBJ2-3; TRBD2 aligns across 8 bases. The trim removed 4 bases at V and 2 bases at J, leaving 5 bases unmatched. The CDR3 consists of 14 residues. CDR1 and CDR2 from the germline V gene are DFQATT and SNEGSKA (reference sequence). CDR3 nucleotides: TGCAGTGCTAACCTAGCGGGTGCCACAGATACGCAGTATTTT. Its protein product is CSANLAGATDTQYF.

The table lists this clonotype with a count of one. The J gene is TRBJ2-3, the V gene TRBV9; a possible D gene is TRBD2 (5 bases). The CDR3 totals 11 residues. The germline V gene has CDR1 SGDLS and CDR2 YYNGEE. V dropped 3 bases and J dropped 8 bases, with 7 bases sitting between them. The CDR3 DNA follows: TGTGCCAGCAGCGAAGGACTTACGCAGTATTTT. This encodes CASSEGLTQYF.

The chain couples TRBV6-2 or TRBV6-3 to TRBJ2-5; D not resolved. Trimming pared 3 bases from V and 0 bases from J, leaving 8 bases between. CDR1 is MNHEY, CDR2 SVGEGT, per germline. This CDR3 is built from 14 residues. CDR3: CASSYYTNQETQYF. CDR3 nucleotides: TGTGCCAGCAGTTATTATACCAACCAAGAGACCCAGTACTTC.

CDR3 sequence reads: CSAREDRTLDRDNEQFF. The CDR3 region has the DNA TGCAGTGCTAGAGAGGATCGTACACTAGACCGCGACAATGAGCAGTTCTTC. This chain joins TRBV20-1 and TRBJ2-1, with a weak D call TRBD2 (5 bases). The germline gives CDR1 DFQATT, CDR2 SNEGSKA (reference sequence). CDR3 length: 17 amino acids. Trimming took 0 bases from V and 5 from J, leaving 20 bases between them.

This clonotype has just one count. This chain links TRBV20-1 with TRBJ2-3, with a weak D call TRBD2 (6 bases). Germline-derived CDR1 and CDR2 are DFQATT and SNEGSKA (reference sequence). There are 15 residues in the CDR3. V lost 2 bases and J 5 bases, leaving 17 bases between the germline ends. The CDR3 region is CSARSPTQAGDTQYF. CDR3 coding DNA: TGCAGTGCTAGATCGCCGACCCAAGCGGGAGATACGCAGTATTTT.

CDR3 coding DNA: TGTGCCTGGAGTGTCGGGACGGCTGAAGAGACCCAGTACTTC. This encodes CAWSVGTAEETQYF. This chain joins TRBV30 and TRBJ2-5; D may correspond to TRBD1 or TRBD2 (5 bases each). The germline V gene has CDR1 GTSNPN and CDR2 SVGIG (reference sequence). This CDR3 comprises 14 residues. V lost 0 bases and J 3 bases, leaving 11 bases between the germline ends.

The chain employs TRBV29-1 and TRBJ2-1; TRBD1 matches at 9 bases. The ends lost 6 bases at V and 4 bases at J; junction bases unmatched: 7. The CDR3 length is 14 residues. The germline V gene encodes CDR1 SQVTM and CDR2 ANQGSEA. CDR3 in amino acids: CSVWGQGLYNEQFF. CDR3 coding DNA: TGCAGCGTCTGGGGACAGGGTCTATACAATGAGCAGTTCTTC.

The chain is built from TRBV9 and TRBJ1-6, with D unclear. The germline gives CDR1 SGDLS, CDR2 YYNGEE. The V gene lost 0 bases and the J gene lost 4 bases, with 5 bases spanning the gap. CDR3 length equals 14 residues. DNA of the CDR3: TGTGCCAGCAGCGTAGGAGTTTATAATTCACCCCTCCACTTT. Protein: CASSVGVYNSPLHF.

The rearrangement uses TRBV6-5 and TRBJ2-1, with 10 bases aligning to TRBD2. Germline CDR1 MNHEY, CDR2 SVGAGI. V was pared by 2 bases and J by 8 bases, with 15 bases of the junction left unmatched. The CDR3 loop spans 18 amino acids. The CDR3 DNA follows: TGTGCCAGCAGTTACCTGCCTTGGGCTAGCGGGAGTAGTCATGAGCAGTTCTTC. Its protein is CASSYLPWASGSSHEQFF.

The chain links TRBV27 to TRBJ2-5, with TRBD1 matching 10 bases. The CDR3 is 13 amino acids. Germline lookup yields CDR1 MNHEY and CDR2 SMNVEV (reference sequence). V lost 7 bases and J lost 7; bases outside the gene matches: 6. CDR3 region: CASKPTGGGTQYF. In nucleotides, the CDR3 is TGTGCCAGCAAACCGACAGGGGGCGGGACCCAGTACTTC.

The genes are TRBV25-1 and TRBJ2-7, with D hard to call. Per the germline V gene, CDR1 is MGHDK and CDR2 is SYGVNS. Trimming took 6 bases from V and 5 from J, leaving 8 bases between them. This CDR3 contains 11 residues. CDR3 in DNA: TGTGCCAGCAGGCTGATCCACGAGCAGTACTTC. Protein sequence: CASRLIHEQYF.

The chain recombines TRBV20-1 with TRBJ1-5, with a tentative D call TRBD1 (6 bases). Germline values: CDR1 DFQATT, CDR2 SNEGSKA (reference sequence). The V end lost 4 bases, the J end lost 2 bases, and 6 bases lay between the germline ends. There are 12 residues in the CDR3. This chain's CDR3 is CSANRGNQPQHF. Written as DNA, the CDR3 is TGCAGTGCTAACAGGGGCAATCAGCCCCAGCATTTT.